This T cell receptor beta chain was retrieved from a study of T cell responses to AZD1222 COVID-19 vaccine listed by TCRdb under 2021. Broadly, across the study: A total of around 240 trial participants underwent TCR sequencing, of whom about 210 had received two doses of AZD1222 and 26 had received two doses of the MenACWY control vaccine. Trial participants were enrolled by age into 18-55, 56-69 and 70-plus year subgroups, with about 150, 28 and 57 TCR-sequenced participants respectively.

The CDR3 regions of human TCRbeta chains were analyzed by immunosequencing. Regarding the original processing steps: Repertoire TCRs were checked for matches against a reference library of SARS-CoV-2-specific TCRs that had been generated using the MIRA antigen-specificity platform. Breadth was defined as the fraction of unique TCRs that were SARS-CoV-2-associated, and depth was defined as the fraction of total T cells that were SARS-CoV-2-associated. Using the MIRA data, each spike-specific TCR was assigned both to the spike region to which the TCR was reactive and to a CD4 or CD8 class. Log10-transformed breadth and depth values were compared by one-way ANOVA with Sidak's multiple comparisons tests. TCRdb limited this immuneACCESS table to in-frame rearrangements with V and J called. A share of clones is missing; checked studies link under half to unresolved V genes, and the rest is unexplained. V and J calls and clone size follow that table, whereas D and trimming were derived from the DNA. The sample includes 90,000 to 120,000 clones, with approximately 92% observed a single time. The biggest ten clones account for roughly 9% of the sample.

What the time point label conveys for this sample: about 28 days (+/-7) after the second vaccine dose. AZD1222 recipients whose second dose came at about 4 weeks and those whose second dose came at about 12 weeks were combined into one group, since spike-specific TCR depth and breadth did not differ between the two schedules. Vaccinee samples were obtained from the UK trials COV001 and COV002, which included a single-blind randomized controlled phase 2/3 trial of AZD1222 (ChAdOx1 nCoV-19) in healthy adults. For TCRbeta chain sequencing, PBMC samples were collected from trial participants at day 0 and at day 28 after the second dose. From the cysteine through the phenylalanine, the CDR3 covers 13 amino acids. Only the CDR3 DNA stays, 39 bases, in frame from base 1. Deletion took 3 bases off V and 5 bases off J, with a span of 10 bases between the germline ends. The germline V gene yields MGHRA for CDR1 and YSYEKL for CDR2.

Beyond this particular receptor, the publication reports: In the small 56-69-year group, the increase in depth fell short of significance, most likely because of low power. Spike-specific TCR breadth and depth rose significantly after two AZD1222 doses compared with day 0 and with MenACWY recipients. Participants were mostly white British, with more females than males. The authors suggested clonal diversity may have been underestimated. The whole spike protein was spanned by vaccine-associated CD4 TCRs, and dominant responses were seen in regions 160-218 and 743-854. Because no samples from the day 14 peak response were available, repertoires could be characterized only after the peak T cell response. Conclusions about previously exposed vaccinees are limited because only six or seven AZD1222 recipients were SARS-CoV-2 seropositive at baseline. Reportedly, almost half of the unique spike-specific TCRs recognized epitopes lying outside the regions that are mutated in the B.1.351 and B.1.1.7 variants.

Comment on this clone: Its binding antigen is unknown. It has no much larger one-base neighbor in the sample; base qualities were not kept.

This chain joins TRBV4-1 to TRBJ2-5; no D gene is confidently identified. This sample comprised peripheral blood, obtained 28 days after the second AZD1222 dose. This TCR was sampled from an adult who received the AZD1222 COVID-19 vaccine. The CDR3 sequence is CASSHLTLETQYF. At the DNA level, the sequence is TGCGCCAGCAGCCACCTTACTTTGGAGACCCAGTACTTC.